This TCR beta chain was retrieved from a study of follicular helper T cells after annual influenza vaccination. Stated time point: 2014-2015 season, pre-vaccination. Excluded were substance abuse, HIV/AIDS, active cancer, immunomodulatory drugs and active illness. Remarks on this clone: What it recognizes is unknown.

Survey level resolution was used for TCRB sequencing. Sequenced by immunoSEQ multiplex PCR; TCRdb stores in-frame clones only, minus some. The sample lists 27,000 or so clones, approximately 80% occurring once. Points from the study as a whole: Day 7 ICOS+CD38+ clones later appeared mostly in ICOS-CD38- cTfh.

The TCR originated in an adult who received the influenza vaccine. This specimen consisted of CXCR5+ CD38- circulating T follicular helper cells from blood, obtained on the day of influenza vaccination. Subset specified: circulating Tfh, non-naive CD4+CXCR5+PD-1+ (ICOS+CD38+ or ICOS-CD38-).

The CDR3 DNA sequence: TGTGCCAGCAGTTCAAAGCATACCTCTGCGGGTACCGGGGAGCTGTTTTTT. Protein sequence: CASSSKHTSAGTGELFF. This chain links TRBV27 with TRBJ2-2, with D possibly TRBD2 on 5 matching bases. Trimming took off 4 bases at V and 5 bases at J, with 20 bases between the two ends. This CDR3 comprises 17 residues. The germline gives CDR1 MNHEY, CDR2 SMNVEV (reference sequence).